This TCR beta chain comes out of a study of blood T cell repertoires in COVID-19. As for the study in general: Donors in the United States, Italy and Spain gave samples during acute or convalescent COVID-19.

Sequenced by immunoSEQ multiplex PCR; TCRdb stores in-frame clones only, minus some. The table lists some 130,000 clones, approximately 88% of them singletons. V gave up 5 bases and J gave up 6 bases, with 8 bases separating them. The CDR3 runs 12 residues. The chain has TRBV12-3 or TRBV12-4 and TRBJ2-1, with D hard to call. The clonotype comes from a woman in her twenties or thirties who had recovered from COVID-19. The sequencing sample was made of peripheral blood. The CDR3 DNA sequence: TGTGCCAGCAGTCTCCCGGGCAATGAGCAGTTCTTC. It codes for CASSLPGNEQFF.